This entry lists 9 T cell receptor beta chains sequenced from one sample in a study of OX40 agonist ivuxolimab in advanced cancers. Repertoires were generated with immunoSEQ multiplex PCR, while TCRdb's copy carries only in-frame clones and drops some. The sample consists of about 66,000 clones, around 84% of them appearing once. The sample consisted of CD4+ or CD8+ T cells sorted from blood, taken in a trial of the OX40 agonist ivuxolimab. These receptors originate from an adult with an advanced solid tumor such as melanoma, head and neck, liver or kidney cancer.

The chain combines TRBV25-1 with TRBJ2-1; D ambiguous. Germline V gene lookup returns CDR1 MGHDK and CDR2 SYGVNS. Trimming removed 2 bases from V and 8 bases from J, with 10 bases in between. CDR3 size: 13 residues. CDR3 DNA sequence: TGTGCCAGCAGTGAACCTTCTCTCGATGAGCAGTTCTTC. Amino acid sequence: CASSEPSLDEQFF.

The J gene is TRBJ1-6, the V gene TRBV6-1; D gene unclear. Germline CDR1 and CDR2: MNHNS and SASEGT. V gave up 3 bases and J gave up 8 bases, with 14 bases separating them. The CDR3 spans 15 residues. CDR3 amino acids: CASSDTGVWDSPLHF. CDR3 nucleotides: TGTGCCAGCAGTGATACCGGTGTTTGGGATTCACCCCTCCACTTT.

The rearrangement joins TRBV11-2 to TRBJ1-5; 12 bases match TRBD1. The V and J ends lost 1 base and 3 bases, in that order; junction bases with no gene match: 4. The V gene's germline CDR1 is SGHAT and CDR2 FQNNGV. This CDR3 has 17 amino acids. As DNA, the CDR3 is TGTGCCAGCAGCTTAGGGGGGACAGGGGGCCCCAATCAGCCCCAGCATTTT. Amino acid sequence: CASSLGGTGGPNQPQHF.

V is TRBV2 and J is TRBJ2-3; no definite D call. CDR3 length: 17 amino acids. CDR1 and CDR2 from the germline V gene are SNHLY and FYNNEI. Trimming shortened V by 2 bases and J by 1 base, and 16 bases separated the two germline ends. The CDR3, as DNA: TGTGCCAGCAGTGAATTAGGTGCAGTTCCCGGCACAGATACGCAGTATTTT. Translation: CASSELGAVPGTDTQYF.

V is TRBV7-9 and J is TRBJ2-5; 8 nucleotides agree with TRBD2. Germline CDR1 is SEHNR and CDR2 is FQNEAQ (reference sequence). CDR3 length: 15 residues. The V segment lost 0 bases and the J segment 3 bases; nucleotides outside the gene matches: 3. In nucleotides, the CDR3 is TGTGCCAGCAGCTTAGCTAGCGGGAAAAAAGAGACCCAGTACTTC. Translated, it gives CASSLASGKKETQYF.

This rearrangement joins TRBV2 to TRBJ2-5; 9 positions match TRBD1. The CDR3 covers 22 residues. Trimming removed 7 bases from V and 4 bases from J; junction bases left unmatched: 31. Germline CDR1 reads SNHLY; CDR2 reads FYNNEI. The CDR3 nucleotides are TGTGCCAGCACGAGACCCCGATTCCGGGACAGGGAACCGAAAGGACCTGGAGAGACCCAGTACTTC. Encoded protein: CASTRPRFRDREPKGPGETQYF. The variable domain in full, with the rest retrieved from reference TRBV2 and TRBJ2-5, is EPEVTQTPSHQVTQMGQEVILRCVPISNHLYFYWYRQILGQKVEFLVSFYNNEISEKSEIFDDQFSVERPDGSNFTLKIRSTKLEDSAMYFCASTRPRFRDREPKGPGETQYFGPGTRLLVL.

This chain uses TRBV19 with TRBJ2-6; weak D call: TRBD1 (6 bases). With 7 bases removed from V and 2 bases from J, the gap between germline ends came to 12 bases. CDR1 is LNHDA, CDR2 SQIVND, per germline (reference sequence). The CDR3 totals 15 residues. The CDR3 is CASTLQGTGANVLTF. For the CDR3, the DNA is TGTGCCAGTACCTTACAGGGTACTGGGGCCAACGTCCTGACTTTC.

The CDR3 DNA follows: TGTGCCAGCAGACCGGGACAGGGGATCGGGAAACTGTTTTTT. Encoded protein: CASRPGQGIGKLFF. The chain combines TRBV2 with TRBJ1-4, with 10 bases fitting TRBD1. The length of the CDR3 is 14 residues. Germline V gene data show CDR1 as SNHLY and CDR2 as FYNNEI. Trimming removed 6 bases from V and 11 bases from J; junction bases left unmatched: 9.

The rearrangement uses TRBV10-3 and TRBJ2-4; weak D call: TRBD1 (6 bases). V shed 6 bases and J shed 8 bases, with 11 bases lying between them. Germline V gives CDR1 ENHRY, CDR2 SYGVKD. This CDR3 has 12 residues. In nucleotides, the CDR3 is TGTGCCATCAGGGGGGACATGGACATTCAGTACTTC. Its protein is CAIRGDMDIQYF.